The clone carrying this TCR beta chain was counted ten times or more. This entry belongs to a study of low-dose radiotherapy and immunotherapy resistance in tumors. The wider study: Cohort 1 got 0.5 Gy per fraction every 2 weeks, 6.5 Gy in total. Dosing for Cohort 2 consisted of 1 Gy per fraction every two weeks, reaching a total of 13 Gy over 26 weeks.

TRAV- and TRBV-specific primers, spanning alpha and beta chains, primed first-strand cDNA. With a constant-region primer and a V-primer adapter, TCRs were subjected to roughly 18 PCR cycles of amplification. TCRdb ran MiXCR on the reads and lists one entry per CDR3 protein. The profile shows under 90,000 distinct CDR3 sequences, less than 20% of them singletons. The CDR3 contains 14 residues. The V and J ends lost 5 bases and 5 bases, in that order; junction bases with no gene match: 6. Per the germline V gene, CDR1 is DFQATT and CDR2 is SNEGSKA (reference sequence). The time point: after trial treatment. The treatment: LDRT plus nivolumab, ipilimumab, low-dose cyclophosphamide and aspirin (RACIN trial). Every donor was treated with nivolumab, ipilimumab, aspirin, low-dose cyclophosphamide and also low-dose radiotherapy. Eligible patients bore advanced solid tumors devoid of tumor-infiltrating lymphocytes.

The sequencing here drew on PBMCs, taken after low-dose radiotherapy plus immunotherapy. The gene calls are TRBV20-1 and TRBJ2-2; 9 bases fit TRBD2. This sequence was found in a male donor with prostate cancer. Written as DNA, the CDR3 is TGCAGTGCTCTAGGACTAGCGCGGACCGGGGAGCTGTTTTTT. It yields the protein CSALGLARTGELFF.